This TCR beta chain was obtained from a study of blood T cells in healthy people across ages. Study results and caveats: Naive CD4+ cells and diversity were both higher in long-lived donors than in aged donors.

To note about this clonotype: Its antigen is as yet unknown.

Germline V gene sequence: CDR1 LGHDT, CDR2 YNNKEL (reference sequence). The ends were cut back, 3 bases at V and 6 bases at J, with 7 bases in the middle. The CDR3 consists of 12 residues. For the second PCR, which ran for roughly 7 to 11 cycles, a sample-barcoded 5' primer and a J-beta primer mix were used. With 12 random nucleotides, a template-switch adaptor tagged each individual cDNA molecule. MiXCR, run by TCRdb on the 5' RACE reads, gives a single entry per CDR3 protein. The sample lists some 850,000 distinct CDR3 sequences; roughly 25% were seen once. The same data also went into a second study, on T cells of mothers and their children. As that report states: Three healthy Caucasian mothers and their six children donated.

The TCR originated in a boy aged 10-17 years in good health. Sequenced sample: blood. The chain has TRBV3-1 and TRBJ2-3; the D gene is possibly TRBD1 (5 bases). The CDR3 spells CASSHRADTQYF. The CDR3 DNA reads TGTGCCAGCAGCCACAGGGCGGATACGCAGTATTTT.